Below, 5 T cell receptor beta chains from the same sample are listed, as sequenced in a study of blood T cell repertoires in COVID-19. Measured with immunoSEQ multiplex PCR; TCRdb has only the in-frame clones, and not every one. The sample contains around 280,000 clones, about nine tenths of which appear only once. Sequences were obtained from peripheral blood. The source is a woman in her twenties or thirties with COVID-19, enrolled during active disease.

The chain recombines TRBV27 with TRBJ1-2; TRBD1 matches 10 bases. The CDR3 loop spans 16 amino acids. Germline V gives CDR1 MNHEY, CDR2 SMNVEV (reference sequence). After removal of 1 base from V and 3 bases from J, the junction contained 5 bases not matched to a gene. CDR3 protein: CASSLWTGGSHYGYTF. The CDR3 DNA reads TGTGCCAGCAGTTTATGGACAGGGGGTTCGCACTATGGCTACACCTTC.

This chain links TRBV9 with TRBJ2-6; 7 positions match TRBD1. The trim removed 4 bases at V and 2 bases at J, leaving 3 bases unmatched. The germline V gene encodes CDR1 SGDLS and CDR2 YYNGEE. The CDR3 has 15 amino acids. This CDR3 reads CASSIQGAGANVLTF. The CDR3 DNA reads as TGTGCCAGCAGCATCCAGGGGGCTGGGGCCAACGTCCTGACTTTC.

The rearrangement uses TRBV5-6 and TRBJ1-5, with D tentatively TRBD1 (6 bases). The ends were cut back, 4 bases at V and 9 bases at J, with 17 bases in the middle. CDR1 is SGHDT, CDR2 YYEEEE, per germline. The length of the CDR3 is 14 residues. This chain's CDR3 is CASSAARGGTPQHF. CDR3 DNA sequence: TGTGCCAGCAGCGCGGCCCGTGGGGGCACGCCCCAGCATTTT.

The V and J genes are TRBV5-1 and TRBJ1-2, with 7 bases lining up with TRBD1. The CDR3 sequence is 14 residues long. Germline CDR1 reads SGHRS; CDR2 reads YFSETQ. After removal of 3 bases from V and 2 bases from J, the junction contained 4 bases not matched to a gene. The CDR3 bases are TGCGCCAGCAGCTGGGGACAGAGGAACTATGGCTACACCTTC. Translation gives CASSWGQRNYGYTF.

This clone has more than one count but fewer than ten. The rearrangement joins TRBV5-1 to TRBJ1-6; 9 positions match TRBD1. With 4 bases clipped from V and 7 bases from J, the junction kept 6 bases outside the gene matches. Per the germline V gene, CDR1 is SGHRS and CDR2 is YFSETQ. The CDR3 runs to 15 residues. As DNA, the CDR3 is TGCGCCAGCAGCGACGCCGGGACAGGGAATTCACCCCTCCACTTT. Translated, it gives CASSDAGTGNSPLHF.